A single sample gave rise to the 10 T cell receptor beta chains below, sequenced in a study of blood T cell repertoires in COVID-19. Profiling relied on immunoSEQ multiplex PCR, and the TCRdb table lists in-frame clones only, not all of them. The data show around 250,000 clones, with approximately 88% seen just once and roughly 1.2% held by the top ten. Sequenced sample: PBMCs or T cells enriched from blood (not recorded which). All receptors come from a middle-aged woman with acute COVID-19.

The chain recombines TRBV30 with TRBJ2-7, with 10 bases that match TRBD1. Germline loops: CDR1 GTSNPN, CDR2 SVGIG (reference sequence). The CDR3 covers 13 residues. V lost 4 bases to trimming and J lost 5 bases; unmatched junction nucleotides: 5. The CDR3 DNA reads TGTGCCTGGAAGGACAGGGGGAAGGACGAGCAGTACTTC. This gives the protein CAWKDRGKDEQYF. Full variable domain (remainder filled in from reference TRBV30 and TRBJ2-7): SQTIHQWPATLVQPVGSPLSLECTVEGTSNPNLYWYRQAAGRGLQLLFYSVGIGQISSEVPQNLSASRPQDRQFILSSKKLLLSDSGFYLCAWKDRGKDEQYFGPGTRLTVT.

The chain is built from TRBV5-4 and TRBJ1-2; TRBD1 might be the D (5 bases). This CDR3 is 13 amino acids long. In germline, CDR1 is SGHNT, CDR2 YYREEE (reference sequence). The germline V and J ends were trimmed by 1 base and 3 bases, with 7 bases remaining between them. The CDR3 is CASSLRGDYGYTF. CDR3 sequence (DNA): TGTGCCAGCAGCTTGAGGGGTGACTATGGCTACACCTTC.

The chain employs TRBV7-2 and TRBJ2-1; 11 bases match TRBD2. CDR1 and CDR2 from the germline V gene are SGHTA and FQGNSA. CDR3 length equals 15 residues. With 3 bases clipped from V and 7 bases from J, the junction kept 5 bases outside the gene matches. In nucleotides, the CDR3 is TGTGCCAGCAGCTTCCAACTAGCGGGAGTGAATGAGCAGTTCTTC. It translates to CASSFQLAGVNEQFF.

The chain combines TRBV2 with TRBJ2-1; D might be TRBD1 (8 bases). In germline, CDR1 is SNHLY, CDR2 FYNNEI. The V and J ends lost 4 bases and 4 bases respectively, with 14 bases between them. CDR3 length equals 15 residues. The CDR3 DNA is TGTGCCAGCAGTGTACAGGGGGGGGGATACAATGAGCAGTTCTTC. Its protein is CASSVQGGGYNEQFF.

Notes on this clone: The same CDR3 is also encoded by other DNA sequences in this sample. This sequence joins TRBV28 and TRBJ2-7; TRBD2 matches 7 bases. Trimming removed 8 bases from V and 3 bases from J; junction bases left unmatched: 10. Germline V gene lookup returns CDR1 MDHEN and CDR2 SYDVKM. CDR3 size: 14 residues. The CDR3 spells CASSLSGGSYEQYF. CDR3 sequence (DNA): TGTGCCAGCTCCCTCTCTGGCGGGAGCTACGAGCAGTACTTC. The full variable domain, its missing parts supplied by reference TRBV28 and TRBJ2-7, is DVKVTQSSRYLVKRTGEKVFLECVQDMDHENMFWYRQDPGLGLRLIYFSYDVKMKEKGDIPEGYSVSREKKERFSLILESASTNQTSMYLCASSLSGGSYEQYFGPGTRLTVT.

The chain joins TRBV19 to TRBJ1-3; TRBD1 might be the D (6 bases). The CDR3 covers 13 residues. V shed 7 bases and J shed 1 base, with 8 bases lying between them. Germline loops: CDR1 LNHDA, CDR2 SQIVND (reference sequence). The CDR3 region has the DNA TGTGCCAGTATGGGGGCATCTGGAAACACCATATATTTT. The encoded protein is CASMGASGNTIYF.

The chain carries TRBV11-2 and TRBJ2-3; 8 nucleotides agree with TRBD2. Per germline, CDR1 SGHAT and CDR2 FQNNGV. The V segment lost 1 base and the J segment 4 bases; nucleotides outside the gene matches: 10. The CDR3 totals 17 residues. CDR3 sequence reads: CASSLGPSGYQADTQYF. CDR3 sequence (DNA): TGTGCCAGCAGCTTAGGCCCTAGCGGGTACCAAGCAGATACGCAGTATTTT. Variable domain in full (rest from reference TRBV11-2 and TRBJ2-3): EAGVAQSPRYKIIEKRQSVAFWCNPISGHATLYWYQQILGQGPKLLIQFQNNGVVDDSQLPKDRFSAERLKGVDSTLKIQPAKLEDSAVYLCASSLGPSGYQADTQYFGPGTRLTVL.

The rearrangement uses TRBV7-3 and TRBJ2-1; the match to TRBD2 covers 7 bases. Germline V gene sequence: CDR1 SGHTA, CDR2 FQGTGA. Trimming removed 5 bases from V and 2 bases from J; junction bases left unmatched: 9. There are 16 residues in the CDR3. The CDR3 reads CASSPHSSGAYNEQFF. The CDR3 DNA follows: TGTGCCAGCAGCCCCCACTCTAGCGGCGCCTACAATGAGCAGTTCTTC.

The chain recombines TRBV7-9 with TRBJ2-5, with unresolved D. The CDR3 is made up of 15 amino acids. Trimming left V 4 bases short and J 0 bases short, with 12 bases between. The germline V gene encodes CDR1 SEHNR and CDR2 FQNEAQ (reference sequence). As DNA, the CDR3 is TGTGCCAGCAGCTCCTGGTACACAAACCAAGAGACCCAGTACTTC. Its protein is CASSSWYTNQETQYF. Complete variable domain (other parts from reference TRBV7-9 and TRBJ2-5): DTGVSQNPRHKITKRGQNVTFRCDPISEHNRLYWYRQTLGQGPEFLTYFQNEAQLEKSRLLSDRFSAERPKGSFSTLEIQRTEQGDSAMYLCASSSWYTNQETQYFGPGTRLLVL.

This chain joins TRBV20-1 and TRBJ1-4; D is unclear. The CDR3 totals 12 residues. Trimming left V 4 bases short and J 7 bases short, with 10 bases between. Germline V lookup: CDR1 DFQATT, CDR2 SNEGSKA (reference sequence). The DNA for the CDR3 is TGCAGTGCTATTGACTTGAGTGAAAAACTGTTTTTT. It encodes CSAIDLSEKLFF.